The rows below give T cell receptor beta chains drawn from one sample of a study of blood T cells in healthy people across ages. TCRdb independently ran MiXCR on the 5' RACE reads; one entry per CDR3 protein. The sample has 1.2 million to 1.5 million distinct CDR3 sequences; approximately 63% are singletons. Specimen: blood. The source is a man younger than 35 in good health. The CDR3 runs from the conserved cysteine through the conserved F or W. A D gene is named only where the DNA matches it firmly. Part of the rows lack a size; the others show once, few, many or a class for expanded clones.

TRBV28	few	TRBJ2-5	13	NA	TGTGCCAGCCTAGGAACACCCCAAGAGACCCAGTACTTC	CASLGTPQETQYF
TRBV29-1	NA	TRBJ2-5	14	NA	TGCAGCGTTGAAGATCCACAGCTACAGTTTACCCAGTACTTC	CSVEDPQLQFTQYF
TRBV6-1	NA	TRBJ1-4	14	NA	TGTGCCAGCACCCGCGGGGACTCTAATGAAAAACTGTTTTTT	CASTRGDSNEKLFF
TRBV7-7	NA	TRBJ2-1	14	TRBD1	TGTGCCAGCAGCTTGTACGCTACAGGGGGCGAGCAGTTCTTC	CASSLYATGGEQFF
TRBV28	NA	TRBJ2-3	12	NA	TGTGCCAGCAGTTTACCGGGGAATACGCAGTATTTT	CASSLPGNTQYF
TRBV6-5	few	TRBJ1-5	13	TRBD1	TGTGCCAGCAGCGGACAGGGCCATCAGCCCCAGCATTTT	CASSGQGHQPQHF
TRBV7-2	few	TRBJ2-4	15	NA	TGTGCCAGCAGCTTAGGTTCTTCGGGCTACGACATTCAGTACTTC	CASSLGSSGYDIQYF
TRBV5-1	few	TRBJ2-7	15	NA	TGCGCCAGCAGACTTGCCACGGGAGCCTCCTACGAGCAGTACTTC	CASRLATGASYEQYF
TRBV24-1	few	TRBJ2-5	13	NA	TGTGCCACCAGTGAGGGGGTCCTGAAGACCCAGTACTTC	CATSEGVLKTQYF
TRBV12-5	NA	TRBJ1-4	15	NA	TGTGCTAGTGGTTTTTGGGGGGGTGGGTTTGAAAAACTGTTTTTT	CASGFWGGGFEKLFF
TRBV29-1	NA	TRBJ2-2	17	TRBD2	TGCAGCGTTTACAGGGAGACTAGCGGGAAGAACACCGGGGAGCTGTTTTTT	CSVYRETSGKNTGELFF
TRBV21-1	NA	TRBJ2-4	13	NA	TGTGCCAGCAGTCCACGGGACACCTCGGAGCAGTACTTC	CASSPRDTSEQYF
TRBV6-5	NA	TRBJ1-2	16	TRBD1	TGTGCCAGCAGTTACCCAAGGGGACAGGGTAACCTAGGCTACACCTTC	CASSYPRGQGNLGYTF
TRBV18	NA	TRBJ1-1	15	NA	TGTGCCAGCTCACCCCGGACCCCGGGGAACACTGAAGCTTTCTTT	CASSPRTPGNTEAFF
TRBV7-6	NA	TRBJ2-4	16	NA	TGTGCCAGCAGCTTAGATAACGGGGGAGCCAAAAACATTCAGTACTTC	CASSLDNGGAKNIQYF
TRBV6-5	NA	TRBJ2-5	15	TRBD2	TGTGCCAGCAAACGAGGCGGGGGGGTACAAGAGACCCAGTACTTC	CASKRGGGVQETQYF
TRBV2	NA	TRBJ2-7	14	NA	TGTGCCAGCAGTGAGGTTCCCGTTCCGGGCGAGCAGTACTTC	CASSEVPVPGEQYF
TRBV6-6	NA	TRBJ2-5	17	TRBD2	TGTGCCAGCAGTTACTACGGGGGGGCAGGGAGCTGGGAGACCCAGTACTTC	CASSYYGGAGSWETQYF